This passage covers 26 T cell receptor beta chains from one sample sequenced in a study of T cell repertoires in cytomegalovirus infection. Their antigens remain unidentified. One entry per CDR3 protein, called by TCRdb with MiXCR from the reads. The sample records around 300,000 distinct CDR3 sequences, about 20% being singletons. The sample consisted of cultured PBMCs, taken from culture after CMV antigen stimulation. These receptors were collected from a human donor in good health (CMV status not recorded). Some clones in this sample may be carry-over from other donors' samples.

This rearrangement joins TRBV11-2 to TRBJ2-1, with a possible D match to TRBD2 (6 bases). Trimming pared 5 bases from V and 7 bases from J, leaving 15 bases between. Germline lookup yields CDR1 SGHAT and CDR2 FQNNGV. The CDR3 runs 14 residues. CDR3 amino acids: CASSPRLGSNEQFF. In DNA, the CDR3 is TGTGCCAGCAGCCCTCGACTAGGATCAAATGAGCAGTTCTTC.

The chain couples TRBV11-2 to TRBJ2-1, with D unclear. The CDR3 is made up of 16 amino acids. The germline gives CDR1 SGHAT, CDR2 FQNNGV. V lost 1 base and J 7 bases, leaving 17 bases between the germline ends. This CDR3 is CASSLVVATLGNEQFF. The CDR3 bases are TGTGCCAGCAGCTTAGTGGTCGCGACCCTAGGGAATGAGCAGTTCTTC.

This clonotype was seen a handful of times. The gene calls are TRBV7-9 and TRBJ2-5; D possibly corresponds to TRBD1 (6 bases). CDR1 is SEHNR and CDR2 is FQNEAQ in the germline V gene (reference sequence). Deletions cut 1 base from V and 9 bases from J, with 18 bases between. The CDR3 has 15 residues. The CDR3 protein is CASSLEGVTTTPQYF. CDR3 in DNA: TGTGCCAGCAGCTTAGAGGGGGTAACGACTACACCCCAGTACTTC.

In its sample, this clonotype was seen a few times. The chain has TRBV6-5 and TRBJ2-2; D remains ambiguous. The CDR3 is 13 amino acids. The germline V gene has CDR1 MNHEY and CDR2 SVGAGI. V was trimmed by 6 bases and J by 5 bases, leaving 10 bases between them. Written as DNA, the CDR3 is TGTGCCAGCAGCCGCATAGGGACCGGGGAGCTGTTTTTT. Translated: CASSRIGTGELFF.

This clonotype was counted ten times or more. This rearrangement joins TRBV7-2 to TRBJ1-5; D unresolved. The CDR3 runs 13 residues. The germline V gene encodes CDR1 SGHTA and CDR2 FQGNSA. V was pared by 2 bases and J by 4 bases, with 6 bases between. As DNA, the CDR3 is TGTGCCAGCAGCTTAAGAAGAAATCAGCCCCAGCATTTT. Encoded protein: CASSLRRNQPQHF. The variable domain in full, with the rest retrieved from reference TRBV7-2 and TRBJ1-5, is GAGVSQSPSNKVTEKGKDVELRCDPISGHTALYWYRQSLGQGLEFLIYFQGNSAPDKSGLPSDRFSAERTGGSVSTLTIQRTQQEDSAVYLCASSLRRNQPQHFGDGTRLSIL.

There are a few counts of this clonotype. V and J are TRBV14 and TRBJ2-7, with 11 bases that match TRBD2. Germline trimming cut 2 bases from V and 4 bases from J; bases unmatched to any gene: 13. CDR1 is SGHDN, CDR2 FVKESK, per germline. This CDR3 spans 18 amino acids. CDR3 sequence (DNA): TGTGCCAGCAGCCAACTTTTGACTAGCGGGAAAGCTATATACGAGCAGTACGTC. Its translation is CASSQLLTSGKAIYEQYV.

The J gene is TRBJ2-2, the V gene TRBV20-1; D not certain. Trimming stripped 1 base from V and 4 bases from J, with 10 bases between. The CDR3 loop spans 14 amino acids. Germline-derived CDR1 and CDR2 are DFQATT and SNEGSKA (reference sequence). The CDR3 here is CSARVLVSTGELFF. In DNA form, the CDR3 reads TGCAGTGCTAGAGTTCTAGTTAGCACCGGGGAGCTGTTTTTT.

The chain carries TRBV5-4 and TRBJ2-1, with 9 bases that match TRBD1. CDR1 is SGHNT, CDR2 YYREEE, per germline (reference sequence). With V trimmed by 3 bases and J by 5 bases, 6 bases remained unmatched. The CDR3 covers 15 residues. The CDR3 bases are TGTGCCAGCAGCTGGGGGACAGGGAGGGACAATGAGCAGTTCTTC. Its protein is CASSWGTGRDNEQFF.

This sequence joins TRBV5-1 and TRBJ2-1; D could derive from TRBD1 or TRBD2 (5 bases each). Trimming took 0 bases from V and 6 from J, leaving 13 bases between them. The CDR3 loop spans 15 amino acids. CDR1 and CDR2 from the germline V gene are SGHRS and YFSETQ. CDR3 residues: CASSLVGELVNEQFF. Written as DNA, the CDR3 is TGCGCCAGCAGCTTGGTGGGGGAGCTTGTCAATGAGCAGTTCTTC.

In its sample, this clonotype was seen a few times. The chain recombines TRBV6-2 or TRBV6-3 with TRBJ2-7; 10 bases are shared with TRBD2. V trimming: 5 bases; J trimming: 7 bases; junction bases outside the gene matches: 5. The CDR3 is 13 residues long. Germline loops: CDR1 MNHEY, CDR2 SVGEGT. The CDR3 is CASSRQLAGEQYV. CDR3 DNA: TGTGCCAGCAGTCGGCAACTAGCGGGAGAGCAGTACGTC.

This clonotype was found a few times. The chain has TRBV12-3 or TRBV12-4 and TRBJ2-7; 7 bases fit TRBD1. J lost 5 bases, V lost 5 bases, and 9 bases had no gene match. The CDR3 loop spans 14 amino acids. CDR3 amino acids: CASSPRQGFNEQYF. The CDR3 DNA reads TGTGCCAGCAGTCCTCGACAGGGTTTCAACGAGCAGTACTTC.

The chain uses TRBV15 and TRBJ1-1; 9 nucleotides align to TRBD1. This CDR3 region has 14 residues. Germline V gene sequence: CDR1 LNHNV, CDR2 YYDKDF (reference sequence). Trimming removed 1 base from V and 3 bases from J; junction bases left unmatched: 0. The CDR3 sequence: CATSRGTGDTEAFF. CDR3 nucleotides: TGTGCCACCAGCAGAGGGACAGGGGACACTGAAGCTTTCTTT.

In this sample, this clonotype turned up a few times. This sequence joins TRBV2 and TRBJ2-1; 12 bases line up with TRBD2. The CDR3 contains 16 residues. The junction had 9 bases not matched to a gene; V was cut back by 3 bases and J by 9 bases. Looked up from germline, CDR1 is SNHLY and CDR2 is FYNNEI. The CDR3 bases are TGTGCCAGCAGTGAGACTAGCGGGAGAGTCGGGGGTGAGCAGTTCTTC. This codes for CASSETSGRVGGEQFF.

The V call is TRBV6-6, the J call TRBJ2-1; TRBD2 might be the D (6 bases). Germline loops: CDR1 MNHNY, CDR2 SVGAGI (reference sequence). The CDR3 loop spans 16 amino acids. Trimming took 2 bases from V and 2 from J, leaving 13 bases between them. The DNA for the CDR3 is TGTGCCAGCAGTTACCACGGCGGGGCGACCTACAATGAGCAGTTCTTC. Translation: CASSYHGGATYNEQFF.

This clonotype was observed at least ten times. The gene calls are TRBV4-1 and TRBJ1-2; a weak D match, TRBD1 (5 bases). The germline V gene has CDR1 MGHRA and CDR2 YSYEKL. The CDR3 sequence is 16 residues long. The V end lost 3 bases, the J end lost 4 bases, and 18 bases lay between the germline ends. In DNA form, the CDR3 reads TGCGCCAGCAGCCATGCCCCAAACGGGGGAGGCTATGGCTACACCTTC. It specifies CASSHAPNGGGYGYTF.

This clonotype has just a few counts. This chain joins TRBV19 and TRBJ2-3, with D perhaps matching TRBD2 (5 bases). CDR1 and CDR2 from the germline V gene are LNHDA and SQIVND (reference sequence). The CDR3 length is 15 residues. Trimming removed 3 bases from V and 7 bases from J, with 17 bases in between. This CDR3 is CASSMYKGEWNTQYF. The CDR3 coding sequence is TGTGCCAGTAGTATGTATAAGGGAGAATGGAATACGCAGTATTTT. Variable domain in full (rest from reference TRBV19 and TRBJ2-3): DGGITQSPKYLFRKEGQNVTLSCEQNLNHDAMYWYRQDPGQGLRLIYYSQIVNDFQKGDIAEGYSVSREKKESFPLTVTSAQKNPTAFYLCASSMYKGEWNTQYFGPGTRLTVL.

The CDR3 here is CASSSLIGGVLPEKLFF. In DNA form, the CDR3 reads TGTGCCAGCAGCTCTTTAATCGGGGGGGTTTTGCCTGAAAAACTGTTTTTT. The chain uses TRBV7-3 and TRBJ1-4; weak D call: TRBD1 (5 bases). The germline V and J ends were trimmed by 4 bases and 7 bases, with 22 bases remaining between them. The CDR3 is made up of 17 amino acids. The germline V gene encodes CDR1 SGHTA and CDR2 FQGTGA.

This clonotype was detected a few times. The chain has TRBV12-3 or TRBV12-4 and TRBJ2-5; the match to TRBD2 covers 7 bases. The CDR3 is 15 amino acids. V shed 2 bases and J 5 bases; nucleotides not matched to a gene: 8. The CDR3: CASSLKGGTGETQYF. The DNA of the CDR3 is TGTGCCAGCAGTTTAAAGGGAGGGACCGGTGAGACCCAGTACTTC.

This clonotype was observed a handful of times. This sequence joins TRBV2 and TRBJ2-1; no clear D gene. The CDR3 sequence is 13 residues long. The ends were cut back, 4 bases at V and 1 base at J, with 5 bases in the middle. In germline, CDR1 is SNHLY, CDR2 FYNNEI. CDR3 DNA: TGTGCCAGCAGTGGCGAATCCTACAATGAGCAGTTCTTC. Its translation is CASSGESYNEQFF.

The rearrangement links TRBV12-3 or TRBV12-4 to TRBJ1-1; no clear D. Trimming stripped 1 base from V and 4 bases from J, with 7 bases between. This CDR3 comprises 13 residues. CDR3 amino acids: CASSLGLLTEAFF. DNA for the CDR3: TGTGCCAGCAGTTTAGGTTTGCTCACTGAAGCTTTCTTT.

This clonotype came up many times. The rearrangement joins TRBV7-2 to TRBJ1-5; 7 bases agree with TRBD1. The CDR3 extends over 15 amino acids. Germline V gene sequence: CDR1 SGHTA, CDR2 FQGNSA. The trim removed 4 bases at V and 3 bases at J, leaving 6 bases unmatched. The CDR3 coding sequence is TGTGCCAGCAGCTCTGCAGGGGGGTACAATCAGCCCCAGCATTTT. Translating it yields CASSSAGGYNQPQHF.

This clonotype has a count of ten or more. The chain joins TRBV12-3 or TRBV12-4 to TRBJ2-3; no clear D. Trimming pared 6 bases from V and 2 bases from J, leaving 9 bases between. The CDR3 is made up of 13 amino acids. The CDR3 loop reads CASSLAPTDTQYF. CDR3 nucleotides: TGTGCCAGCAGCCTCGCGCCCACAGATACGCAGTATTTT.

As DNA, the CDR3 is TGCGCCAGCAGCCAAGAACTTGACAAGGTCCACAATGAGCAGTTCTTC. Protein product: CASSQELDKVHNEQFF. The rearrangement joins TRBV4-1 to TRBJ2-1; D remains ambiguous. Deletions cut 0 bases from V and 5 bases from J, with 14 bases between. The CDR3 runs 16 residues. In germline, CDR1 is MGHRA, CDR2 YSYEKL.

This clonotype showed up just once. The CDR3 bases are TGTGCCAGCACCTGGGGAGGGACTAGCGGGGACTACGAGCAGTACGTC. As protein: CASTWGGTSGDYEQYV. The rearrangement links TRBV5-4 to TRBJ2-7; 13 nucleotides agree with TRBD2. The CDR3 loop spans 16 amino acids. The trim removed 6 bases at V and 3 bases at J, leaving 9 bases unmatched. The germline CDR1 and CDR2 sequences are SGHNT and YYREEE (reference sequence).

This clonotype has ten or more counts. The rearrangement links TRBV7-2 to TRBJ2-1; D is ambiguous. V was clipped by 5 bases and J by 2 bases, with 16 bases between them. CDR1 is SGHTA, CDR2 FQGNSA, per germline. The length of the CDR3 is 16 residues. CDR3: CASSPMLRVPYNEQFF. The CDR3 nucleotides are TGTGCCAGCAGCCCAATGCTAAGGGTGCCCTACAATGAGCAGTTCTTC.

This clonotype was recorded once. This CDR3 reads CASRPQQGEAFF. As DNA, the CDR3 is TGTGCCAGCAGACCCCAACAGGGAGAAGCTTTCTTT. This chain connects TRBV27 to TRBJ1-1; D may be TRBD1 (6 bases). Germline V gene data show CDR1 as MNHEY and CDR2 as SMNVEV (reference sequence). The CDR3 loop spans 12 amino acids. Between the trimmed V and J ends, which lost 6 bases and 8 bases, there was a span of 13 bases.